The 30 T cell receptor beta chains given below trace back to one sample, sequenced in a study of neurological immune-mediated disorders. TCRdb used MiXCR to reprocess the 5' RACE reads, holding one entry per CDR3 protein. The sample consists of about 25,000 distinct CDR3 sequences, 10% to 15% of them appearing once. The sample comprised PBMCs. These TCRs come from a woman aged 40 to 50 with HTLV-1-associated myelopathy (HAM/TSP).

This clonotype has just a few counts. This chain uses TRBV5-1 with TRBJ1-1, with D possibly being TRBD1 (6 bases). V lost 4 bases to trimming and J lost 5 bases, with 12 bases between them. This CDR3 is built from 13 residues. The germline gives CDR1 SGHRS, CDR2 YFSETQ. CDR3 protein: CASSVDSRTEAFF. For the CDR3, the DNA is TGCGCCAGCAGCGTGGACAGTCGAACTGAAGCTTTCTTT. Supplemented by reference TRBV5-1 and TRBJ1-1, the full variable domain reads KAGVTQTPRYLIKTRGQQVTLSCSPISGHRSVSWYQQTPGQGLQFLFEYFSETQRNKGNFPGRFSGRQFSNSRSEMNVSTLELGDSALYLCASSVDSRTEAFFGQGTRLTVV.

In the case of this clonotype: Because the CDR3's place on the DNA is in doubt, the DNA is left out and the CDR3 is given as listed by TCRdb. The chain uses TRBV30 and TRBJ2-5; the D segment call TRBD1 is taken from the table without a DNA check. From its first to its last residue, the CDR3 has 24 amino acids. CDR1 is GTSNPN, CDR2 SVGIG, per germline (reference sequence). CDR3 sequence: CAWTRGFSYEQYFGPGSGAETQYF.

This clonotype was seen many times. This sequence joins TRBV7-2 and TRBJ1-6; TRBD1 aligns across 7 bases. There are 14 residues in the CDR3. V gave up 2 bases and J gave up 7 bases; unmatched junction bases: 2. CDR1 and CDR2 (germline): SGHTA, FQGNSA. The CDR3 here is CASSLRQGNSPLHF. In DNA, the CDR3 is TGTGCCAGCAGCTTAAGACAGGGAAATTCACCCCTCCACTTT.

This clonotype was seen at least ten times. The genes are TRBV6-5 and TRBJ1-1; 10 bases align to TRBD1. CDR3 size: 18 residues. With 0 bases clipped from V and 5 bases from J, the junction kept 12 bases outside the gene matches. CDR1 is MNHEY and CDR2 is SVGAGI in the germline V gene. Written as DNA, the CDR3 is TGTGCCAGCAGTTACTCGGGACCGACAGGGGGCGTGAGAACTGAAGCTTTCTTT. As protein: CASSYSGPTGGVRTEAFF.

The chain employs TRBV9 and TRBJ2-3, with D possibly TRBD2 on 6 matching bases. Germline-derived CDR1 and CDR2 are SGDLS and YYNGEE. Trimming removed 0 bases at V and 12 bases at J, with 11 bases between. This CDR3 spans 12 amino acids. The CDR3, as DNA: TGTGCCAGCAGCGTAGAGGGGAGGCCTCAGTATTTT. This codes for CASSVEGRPQYF.

The sample holds many counts of this clonotype. The chain employs TRBV14 and TRBJ2-3; perhaps TRBD2 as D (5 bases). V gave up 4 bases and J gave up 3 bases, with 8 bases separating them. CDR3 size: 13 residues. Germline-derived CDR1 and CDR2 are SGHDN and FVKESK. The CDR3 region is CASSLGLTDTQYF. Here the CDR3 DNA reads TGTGCCAGCAGCCTCGGACTTACAGATACGCAGTATTTT.

This clonotype has ten or more counts. The chain carries TRBV30 and TRBJ2-5; 8 bases match TRBD2. V lost 1 base, J lost 5 bases, and 9 bases stayed unmatched. The germline gives CDR1 GTSNPN, CDR2 SVGIG (reference sequence). The CDR3 contains 15 residues. This CDR3 reads CAWSGHSGGGETQYF. For the CDR3, the DNA is TGTGCCTGGAGTGGGCATTCGGGGGGGGGCGAGACCCAGTACTTC.

This clonotype was picked up a small number of times. This clone may be a read error of a much larger clone one base away. The rearrangement links TRBV11-2 to TRBJ2-7; tentatively, D is TRBD1 (6 bases). The germline CDR1 and CDR2 sequences are SGHAT and FQNNGV. The ends were cut back, 1 base at V and 6 bases at J, with 13 bases in the middle. The CDR3 contains 14 residues. DNA for the CDR3: TGTGCCAGCAGCTTAGGAGGGGGTAATTGCGAGCAGTACTTC. It encodes CASSLGGGNCEQYF. The whole variable domain, remainder taken from reference TRBV11-2 and TRBJ2-7, is EAGVAQSPRYKIIEKRQSVAFWCNPISGHATLYWYQQILGQGPKLLIQFQNNGVVDDSQLPKDRFSAERLKGVDSTLKIQPAKLEDSAVYLCASSLGGGNCEQYFGPGTRLTVT.

The table lists this clonotype with many counts. Here the CDR3 DNA reads TGTGCCAGCAGCTCAACTAGCGGGGGGGCGTCTAAAAACATTCAGTACTTC. This codes for CASSSTSGGASKNIQYF. V is TRBV5-5 and J is TRBJ2-4, with 13 bases identical to TRBD2. The CDR3 extends over 17 amino acids. J was trimmed by 4 bases and V by 3 bases; bases with no gene match: 7. Germline loops: CDR1 SGHKS, CDR2 YYEKEE (reference sequence).

This clonotype has ten or more counts. CDR3 in DNA: TGTGCCAGCAGCTTCTCACCCGGCTCTAATGAAAAACTGTTTTTT. Encoded protein: CASSFSPGSNEKLFF. J is TRBJ1-4 and V is TRBV11-2; D gene unclear. The CDR3 is 15 residues long. V was shortened by 3 bases and J by 3 bases, with 11 bases between the two germline ends. Germline CDR1 SGHAT, CDR2 FQNNGV.

This clonotype has a count of ten or more. The chain uses TRBV12-3 or TRBV12-4 and TRBJ2-1; 10 positions match TRBD2. Trimming cost V 6 bases and J 7 bases; bases outside gene matches: 9. The CDR3 covers 15 residues. CDR3 loop: CASRKLAGFINEQFF. The CDR3 nucleotides read TGTGCCAGCAGAAAACTAGCGGGGTTTATTAATGAGCAGTTCTTC.

This clonotype was found many times. This sequence joins TRBV4-2 and TRBJ1-1; unclear D gene. Germline values: CDR1 LGHNA, CDR2 YNFKEQ. The CDR3 covers 15 residues. The ends were cut back, 1 base at V and 12 bases at J, with 21 bases in the middle. The CDR3 region is CASSQAFPTVRKTFF. The CDR3 DNA reads as TGTGCCAGCAGCCAAGCGTTTCCGACGGTCAGGAAAACTTTCTTT.

The chain uses TRBV29-1 and TRBJ1-2, with D uncertain. CDR3 length: 12 amino acids. In germline, CDR1 is SQVTM, CDR2 ANQGSEA. The CDR3 DNA is TGCAGAGCCAGGAACCTGACTCGCGGCTACACCTTC. It encodes CRARNLTRGYTF.

This clonotype was counted many times. The chain is built from TRBV7-9 and TRBJ1-6; D might be TRBD1 (6 bases). V lost 3 bases to trimming and J lost 7 bases, with 13 bases between them. Germline CDR1 is SEHNR and CDR2 is FQNEAQ (reference sequence). The CDR3 has 15 amino acids. CDR3 sequence (DNA): TGTGCCAGCAGCTTCGACAGGCCAAGGAATTCACCCCTCCACTTT. Protein sequence: CASSFDRPRNSPLHF.

Many counts were recorded for this clonotype. The chain employs TRBV28 and TRBJ2-2, with 10 bases aligning to TRBD1. Trimming at V came to 6 bases and at J to 7 bases, leaving 8 bases not matched to a gene. The CDR3 runs 15 residues. Per the germline V gene, CDR1 is MDHEN and CDR2 is SYDVKM. CDR3 bases: TGTGCCAGCAGCCGCCGGGACAGGGGACGCGGGGAGCTGTTTTTT. Encoded protein: CASSRRDRGRGELFF.

The chain joins TRBV19 to TRBJ1-5; 7 bases fit TRBD1. The trim removed 3 bases at V and 2 bases at J, leaving 7 bases unmatched. CDR1 is LNHDA, CDR2 SQIVND, per germline (reference sequence). This CDR3 region has 16 residues. The CDR3 loop reads CASSMTGNRGNQPQHF. In DNA, the CDR3 is TGTGCCAGTAGTATGACAGGGAATCGCGGCAATCAGCCCCAGCATTTT. Filled out from reference TRBV19 and TRBJ1-5, the complete variable domain reads DGGITQSPKYLFRKEGQNVTLSCEQNLNHDAMYWYRQDPGQGLRLIYYSQIVNDFQKGDIAEGYSVSREKKESFPLTVTSAQKNPTAFYLCASSMTGNRGNQPQHFGDGTRLSIL.

Of note for this clonotype: A much larger clone is a single base away; this may be a read error. V and J are TRBV5-1 and TRBJ1-1, with D uncertain. Germline lookup yields CDR1 SGHRS and CDR2 YFSETQ. The V end was cut by 0 bases, the J end by 0 bases, with 9 bases between. The CDR3 has 15 residues. The CDR3, as DNA: TGCGCCAGCAGCTTGGTTGGATACCTGAACACTGAAGCTTTCTTT. Its protein is CASSLVGYLNTEAFF.

This clonotype was observed many times. The chain uses TRBV24-1 and TRBJ2-1, with a possible D match to TRBD2 (5 bases). Trimming stripped 6 bases from V and 4 bases from J, with 21 bases between. Germline CDR1 reads KGHDR; CDR2 reads SFDVKD. The CDR3 consists of 17 residues. The CDR3 region has the DNA TGTGCCACCAGTCCCCGGGTGAGGTCTCTAGCATACAATGAGCAGTTCTTC. As protein: CATSPRVRSLAYNEQFF.

The chain uses TRBV30 and TRBJ1-1; 7 bases are a match to TRBD1. In germline, CDR1 is GTSNPN, CDR2 SVGIG (reference sequence). The CDR3 totals 13 residues. With V trimmed by 5 bases and J by 1 base, 4 bases remained unmatched. The CDR3 loop reads CAWETGRNTEAFF. The CDR3 nucleotides read TGTGCCTGGGAGACAGGGAGGAACACTGAAGCTTTCTTT. The complete variable domain, with remaining parts taken from reference TRBV30 and TRBJ1-1, reads SQTIHQWPATLVQPVGSPLSLECTVEGTSNPNLYWYRQAAGRGLQLLFYSVGIGQISSEVPQNLSASRPQDRQFILSSKKLLLSDSGFYLCAWETGRNTEAFFGQGTRLTVV.

This clonotype showed up many times. The chain employs TRBV5-1 and TRBJ2-1; D gene uncertain. The V gene lost 0 bases and the J gene lost 6 bases, with 7 bases spanning the gap. This CDR3 spans 13 amino acids. Germline CDR1 is SGHRS and CDR2 is YFSETQ. CDR3 coding DNA: TGCGCCAGCAGCTTGGACAGTATCAATGAGCAGTTCTTC. Translation gives CASSLDSINEQFF.

In this sample, this clonotype turned up many times. The chain has TRBV24-1 and TRBJ1-5; D may be TRBD1 (6 bases). CDR3 length: 13 amino acids. CDR1 and CDR2 (germline): KGHDR, SFDVKD. V lost 3 bases to trimming and J lost 5 bases, with 7 bases between them. The CDR3 loop is CATSDNRDQPQHF. The CDR3 bases are TGTGCCACCAGTGATAACAGGGATCAGCCCCAGCATTTT.

This clonotype has a count of ten or more. The genes are TRBV12-3 or TRBV12-4 and TRBJ2-2; 7 bases line up with TRBD1. CDR3 length: 18 residues. V dropped 6 bases and J dropped 9; count of bases not matched to a gene: 22. CDR3 residues: CASSLSDRAEGSQRELFF. DNA of the CDR3: TGTGCCAGCAGCCTATCCGACAGGGCTGAGGGGTCCCAGCGGGAGCTGTTTTTT.

There are many counts of this clonotype. The J gene is TRBJ2-5, the V gene TRBV20-1; D may be TRBD2 (5 bases). This CDR3 comprises 15 residues. Germline V gene lookup returns CDR1 DFQATT and CDR2 SNEGSKA (reference sequence). V was clipped by 0 bases and J by 4 bases, with 15 bases between them. CDR3 in amino acids: CSARDPPAGLETQYF. DNA for the CDR3: TGCAGTGCTAGAGATCCTCCGGCAGGACTAGAGACCCAGTACTTC.

This clonotype was detected many times. This sequence joins TRBV7-2 and TRBJ2-5, with D unclear. Looked up from germline, CDR1 is SGHTA and CDR2 is FQGNSA. The CDR3 consists of 13 residues. Trimming removed 1 base from V and 5 bases from J, with 8 bases in between. CDR3 coding DNA: TGTGCCAGCAGCTTAGTCGTTGGGGAGACCCAGTACTTC. Protein sequence: CASSLVVGETQYF.

This clonotype came up many times. The chain uses TRBV5-1 and TRBJ2-7, with D possibly matching TRBD2 (5 bases). Trimming removed 0 bases from V and 0 bases from J, with 7 bases in between. The CDR3 runs 14 residues. Germline V lookup: CDR1 SGHRS, CDR2 YFSETQ. DNA for the CDR3: TGCGCCAGCAGCTTGGCGGGGAGCTCCTACGAGCAGTACGTC. This codes for CASSLAGSSYEQYV.

This clonotype appeared many times. The rearrangement links TRBV20-1 to TRBJ1-2, with 11 bases aligning to TRBD1. The CDR3 is made up of 15 amino acids. Germline loops: CDR1 DFQATT, CDR2 SNEGSKA (reference sequence). The V segment lost 3 bases and the J segment 4 bases; nucleotides outside the gene matches: 7. In nucleotides, the CDR3 is TGCAGTGCTAGGAGGGGACAGGGGGTCCGCTATGGCTACACCTTC. Protein sequence: CSARRGQGVRYGYTF.

This clonotype was seen many times. The chain carries TRBV5-1 and TRBJ2-1; 7 positions match TRBD1. V dropped 6 bases and J dropped 4; count of bases not matched to a gene: 10. The germline gives CDR1 SGHRS, CDR2 YFSETQ. CDR3 size: 15 residues. CDR3 loop: CASKHSRDSYNEQFF. The CDR3 region has the DNA TGCGCCAGCAAACATTCGAGGGACAGTTACAATGAGCAGTTCTTC.

J is TRBJ1-2 and V is TRBV21-1. TRBV21-1 is recorded as a pseudogene. The CDR3 covers 17 residues. The DNA of the CDR3 is TGTGCCAGCAGCATAAGTCCAGTCCGGGGGAGGAACTATGGCTACACCTTC. Protein sequence: CASSISPVRGRNYGYTF.

In its sample, this clonotype was seen a few times. This chain uses TRBV2 with TRBJ1-5; D not certain. Germline CDR1 is SNHLY and CDR2 is FYNNEI. Trimming left V 4 bases short and J 4 bases short, with 8 bases between. The CDR3 consists of 13 residues. The CDR3 loop is CASSGRSNQPQHF. In nucleotides, the CDR3 is TGTGCCAGCAGTGGACGTTCAAATCAGCCCCAGCATTTT.

Note on this clonotype: No DNA is shown, since the ends of the CDR3 on it are uncertain; the CDR3 is the one TCRdb lists. This rearrangement joins TRBV5-8 to TRBJ2-5; the DNA was not compared with TRBD2, the D call given in the table. The CDR3 is 21 amino acids in total, end residues counted. The germline V gene has CDR1 SGHTS and CDR2 YDEGEE. CDR3: CASSFYICSARARDYQETQYF.